A single sample gave rise to the 2 T cell receptor beta chains below, sequenced in a study of blood T cell repertoires in COVID-19. Profiling relied on immunoSEQ multiplex PCR, and the TCRdb table lists in-frame clones only, not all of them. The sample carries about 33,000 clones, 85% to 90% recorded once. The specimen was peripheral blood. Every receptor here comes from a man aged 70 or older with acute or convalescent COVID-19.

This clone was detected only once. The CDR3 DNA follows: TGTGCCAGCAGCAGGGGGGGACAGGGGTCCTACGAGCAGTACTTC. Residues: CASSRGGQGSYEQYF. The rearrangement links TRBV6-5 to TRBJ2-7; 10 bases line up with TRBD1. The germline CDR1 and CDR2 sequences are MNHEY and SVGAGI. V was clipped by 6 bases and J by 1 base; unmatched bases: 6. The CDR3 is 15 residues long.

J is TRBJ2-5 and V is TRBV24-1; TRBD1 is a possible D gene (7 bases). The CDR3 extends over 14 amino acids. The V gene lost 1 base and the J gene lost 9 bases, with 14 bases spanning the gap. Germline CDR1 reads KGHDR; CDR2 reads SFDVKD. CDR3 coding DNA: TGTGCCACCAGTGATTTAGGAGGGGGCGAAGCCCAGTACTTC. This encodes CATSDLGGGEAQYF.